These 24 T cell receptor beta chains were all obtained from the same sample, sequenced in a study of shared clonotypes between healthy human individuals. Libraries were prepared by immunoSEQ multiplex PCR; TCRdb keeps only in-frame clonotypes and omits some of them. The sample contains around 990,000 clones, about 80% of which appear only once. Specimen: memory CD4+ T cells from PBMCs. Subset meaning: CD45RA-negative fraction. The receptors stem from a man between 18 and 29 years old in good health. Some clones in this sample may be carry-over from other donors' samples.

The genes are TRBV10-2 and TRBJ2-3, with D unresolved. Germline V CDR1 and CDR2: WSHSY, SAAADI. V lost 3 bases and J lost 0, with 10 bases in between. This CDR3 contains 15 residues. CDR3 amino acids: CASSEASLSTDTQYF. The DNA for the CDR3 is TGCGCCAGCAGTGAAGCCTCTTTAAGCACAGATACGCAGTATTTT.

This clone was observed a handful of times. The chain recombines TRBV6-5 with TRBJ1-1; 8 bases are a match to TRBD1. This CDR3 comprises 13 residues. Germline lookup yields CDR1 MNHEY and CDR2 SVGAGI. J gave up 9 bases and V 5 bases, and 8 bases lay outside the gene matches. The CDR3: CASSVDRDRKAFF. CDR3 DNA: TGTGCCAGCAGTGTAGACCGGGACAGGAAAGCTTTCTTT.

This sequence joins TRBV28 and TRBJ2-5; no definite D call. The V and J ends lost 1 base and 6 bases respectively, with 9 bases between them. The CDR3 contains 13 residues. The germline gives CDR1 MDHEN, CDR2 SYDVKM. The CDR3 sequence: CASSLSSLKTQYF. DNA for the CDR3: TGTGCCAGCAGTTTATCCTCGTTGAAGACCCAGTACTTC.

This chain links TRBV6-1 with TRBJ1-1; D possibly corresponds to TRBD1 (5 bases). This CDR3 region has 11 residues. Germline V gene lookup returns CDR1 MNHNS and CDR2 SASEGT. V lost 7 bases and J lost 7, with 10 bases in between. The CDR3 nucleotides are TGTGCCAGCATGGCAGGGATTGAAGCTTTCTTT. As protein: CASMAGIEAFF.

This clone appeared a single time. The rearrangement uses TRBV6-6 and TRBJ2-7; D is possibly TRBD2 (7 bases). V was trimmed by 6 bases and J by 0 bases, leaving 18 bases between them. The length of the CDR3 is 16 residues. Germline V gene data show CDR1 as MNHNY and CDR2 as SVGAGI (reference sequence). The CDR3, as DNA: TGTGCCAGCAGCAAAATGGGGGGGGCGAGCTCCTACGAGCAGTACTTC. Amino acid sequence: CASSKMGGASSYEQYF.

This chain connects TRBV15 to TRBJ2-7, with 10 bases aligning to TRBD1. Unmatched junction bases numbered 6, after V lost 1 base and J lost 6 bases. This CDR3 spans 15 amino acids. CDR1 and CDR2 (germline): LNHNV, YYDKDF (reference sequence). The CDR3 bases are TGTGCCACCAGCAGAGGGGACAGGGGAGATTCCGAGCAGTACTTC. The encoded protein is CATSRGDRGDSEQYF.

This chain connects TRBV2 to TRBJ2-1; TRBD1 matches 8 bases. CDR3 size: 15 residues. The V segment lost 6 bases and the J segment 10 bases; nucleotides outside the gene matches: 14. From germline, CDR1 is SNHLY and CDR2 FYNNEI. CDR3 nucleotide sequence: TGTGCCAGCAGCCTGACCGGGACAGGTATGTTGGAGCAGTTCTTC. Residues: CASSLTGTGMLEQFF. Combining the CDR3 with reference TRBV2 and TRBJ2-1 gives the whole variable domain EPEVTQTPSHQVTQMGQEVILRCVPISNHLYFYWYRQILGQKVEFLVSFYNNEISEKSEIFDDQFSVERPDGSNFTLKIRSTKLEDSAMYFCASSLTGTGMLEQFFGPGTRLTVL.

This clone was seen many times. V gene TRBV27 combines with J gene TRBJ2-3; D may correspond to TRBD1 or TRBD2 (6 bases each). Trimming shortened V by 6 bases and J by 3 bases, and 22 bases separated the two germline ends. The CDR3 totals 17 residues. Germline-derived CDR1 and CDR2 are MNHEY and SMNVEV (reference sequence). CDR3: CASRPAWGAEVTDTQYF. The CDR3 nucleotides read TGTGCCAGCAGACCCGCGTGGGGGGCTGAGGTGACAGATACGCAGTATTTT.

The V gene is TRBV5-1, the J gene TRBJ2-1, with TRBD2 matching 14 bases. The ends lost 4 bases at V and 8 bases at J; junction bases unmatched: 5. The germline V gene encodes CDR1 SGHRS and CDR2 YFSETQ. The length of the CDR3 is 15 residues. CDR3 coding DNA: TGCGCCAGCAGCCGACTAGCGGGAGGGATAGATGAGCAGTTCTTC. Translation gives CASSRLAGGIDEQFF.

The genes are TRBV18 and TRBJ1-2; TRBD1 is a possible D gene (5 bases). V was cut by 3 bases and J by 0 bases, with 11 bases left in between. This CDR3 is 15 amino acids long. Germline-derived CDR1 and CDR2 are KGHSH and LQKENI. The CDR3: CASSPPAGPNYGYTF. The DNA of the CDR3 is TGTGCCAGCTCACCCCCGGCAGGGCCTAACTATGGCTACACCTTC.

The chain carries TRBV5-1 and TRBJ2-7; D may be TRBD1 or TRBD2 (5 bases each). Trimming removed 2 bases at V and 1 base at J, with 7 bases between. The CDR3 contains 13 residues. Germline V CDR1 and CDR2: SGHRS, YFSETQ. CDR3 in amino acids: CASSFRESYEQYF. In DNA, the CDR3 is TGCGCCAGCAGCTTCAGGGAGTCCTACGAGCAGTACTTC.

As for this clone: This likely reflects a read error, since a far larger clone is one base away. The chain has TRBV11-1 and TRBJ2-7, with D hard to call. The CDR3 runs to 11 residues. The V end was cut by 4 bases, the J end by 4 bases, with 5 bases between. Looked up from germline, CDR1 is SGHAT and CDR2 is FQDESV (reference sequence). Written as DNA, the CDR3 is TGTGCCAGCAGCTCTTTATACGAGCAGTACTTC. It yields the protein CASSSLYEQYF.

The chain employs TRBV29-1 and TRBJ1-1; TRBD1 might be the D (6 bases). V was shortened by 3 bases and J by 10 bases, with 15 bases between the two germline ends. Per germline, CDR1 SQVTM and CDR2 ANQGSEA. This CDR3 region has 12 residues. DNA for the CDR3: TGCAGCGTTGATGTAGGACAGCTGGGAGCTTTCTTT. Protein: CSVDVGQLGAFF.

This clone was counted a few times. CDR3 loop: CASSERRAGGNIQYF. DNA for the CDR3: TGTGCCAGCAGTGAAAGGCGGGCAGGGGGCAACATTCAGTACTTC. The chain carries TRBV6-1 and TRBJ2-4, with TRBD1 matching over 8 bases. J gave up 7 bases and V 2 bases, and 7 bases lay outside the gene matches. Germline CDR1 reads MNHNS; CDR2 reads SASEGT. The length of the CDR3 is 15 residues.

J is TRBJ2-1 and V is TRBV5-1, with 9 bases identical to TRBD2. The J segment lost 4 bases and the V segment lost 5 bases, leaving 4 bases of the junction unmatched. Germline V gives CDR1 SGHRS, CDR2 YFSETQ. The CDR3 loop spans 14 amino acids. The CDR3: CASRTSGYYNEQFF. Written as DNA, the CDR3 is TGCGCCAGCAGGACTAGCGGCTATTACAATGAGCAGTTCTTC.

The chain links TRBV4-1 to TRBJ1-5, with D possibly matching TRBD1 (5 bases). Trimming removed 3 bases at V and 4 bases at J, with 13 bases between. The CDR3 totals 15 residues. Germline lookup yields CDR1 MGHRA and CDR2 YSYEKL. CDR3 nucleotides: TGCGCCAGCAGCCACCCAGGGATAGGAAATCAGCCCCAGCATTTT. Residues: CASSHPGIGNQPQHF.

The chain carries TRBV11-2 and TRBJ2-7; maybe TRBD1 (6 bases). The CDR3 has 14 residues. Trimming stripped 8 bases from V and 3 bases from J, with 17 bases between. Germline CDR1 and CDR2: SGHAT and FQNNGV. The CDR3 spells CASGGHKKLYEQYF. CDR3 coding DNA: TGTGCCAGCGGGGGCCACAAGAAGCTCTACGAGCAGTACTTC.

As for this clone: Other nucleotide sequences from this sample produce the same CDR3. V usage is TRBV5-4 and J usage is TRBJ2-2, with TRBD1 as a possible D gene (6 bases). Germline V gene lookup returns CDR1 SGHNT and CDR2 YYREEE (reference sequence). Trimming removed 3 bases from V and 5 bases from J, with 8 bases in between. The CDR3 sequence is 13 residues long. CDR3 coding DNA: TGTGCCAGCAGCTCCAGGGGTACCGGGGAGCTGTTTTTT. Translated: CASSSRGTGELFF.

The chain combines TRBV5-1 with TRBJ2-1; 9 bases fit TRBD2. Trimming removed 4 bases from V and 6 bases from J; junction bases left unmatched: 11. The CDR3 covers 16 residues. The V gene's germline CDR1 is SGHRS and CDR2 YFSETQ. The CDR3 bases are TGCGCCAGCAGCCCAGCGTTAGATAGCGGGAGCAATGAGCAGTTCTTC. Its protein is CASSPALDSGSNEQFF.

About this clone: The sample has other DNA sequences that encode this CDR3 too. This sequence joins TRBV6-6 and TRBJ1-5, with 7 bases fitting TRBD1. CDR3 length: 15 residues. The trim removed 0 bases at V and 4 bases at J, leaving 3 bases unmatched. Germline V gene data show CDR1 as MNHNY and CDR2 as SVGAGI (reference sequence). In DNA form, the CDR3 reads TGTGCCAGCAGTTACTCGCAGGGGGGGAATCAGCCCCAGCATTTT. This gives the protein CASSYSQGGNQPQHF.

The chain joins TRBV11-2 to TRBJ2-2; a weak D match, TRBD2 (6 bases). The CDR3 consists of 18 residues. CDR1 and CDR2 (germline): SGHAT, FQNNGV. Trimming pared 5 bases from V and 5 bases from J, leaving 24 bases between. CDR3 amino acids: CASSVKPLAREVTGELFF. Written as DNA, the CDR3 is TGTGCCAGCAGCGTAAAGCCTCTAGCGAGGGAGGTGACCGGGGAGCTGTTTTTT.

Worth noting for this clone: A far larger clone differs by one base, so this is likely a read error. This rearrangement joins TRBV19 to TRBJ1-5; 9 positions agree with TRBD1. The CDR3 covers 15 residues. Germline V gene sequence: CDR1 LNHDA, CDR2 SQIVND (reference sequence). V shed 3 bases, J shed 7 bases, and the junction held 7 bases outside the gene matches. This CDR3 reads CASSISGTGFQPQHF. The CDR3 region has the DNA TGTGCCAGTAGTATCTCCGGGACAGGGTTCCAGCCCCAGCATTTT.

Only a few counts were recorded for this clone. This chain joins TRBV5-4 and TRBJ2-2, with 8 bases lining up with TRBD2. Germline V gene data show CDR1 as SGHNT and CDR2 as YYREEE (reference sequence). The CDR3 spans 13 residues. V gave up 0 bases and J gave up 9 bases; unmatched junction bases: 1. CDR3 protein: CASSLGLARELFF. In DNA, the CDR3 is TGTGCCAGCAGCTTGGGACTAGCGAGGGAGCTGTTTTTT.

This clone appeared a few times. The rearrangement uses TRBV5-6 and TRBJ2-1, with TRBD1 matching 8 bases. This CDR3 region has 17 residues. Germline V lookup: CDR1 SGHDT, CDR2 YYEEEE. J lost 6 bases, V lost 3 bases, and 14 bases had no gene match. This CDR3 is CASSWGQGAPIFNEQFF. CDR3 coding DNA: TGTGCCAGCAGCTGGGGGCAGGGGGCCCCGATTTTCAATGAGCAGTTCTTC.